The rows below give T cell receptor beta chains drawn from one sample of a study of TIL therapy for anti-PD-1-resistant metastatic lung cancer. Libraries were prepared by immunoSEQ multiplex PCR; TCRdb keeps only in-frame clonotypes and omits some of them. The table lists about 25,000 clones, over 55% of them singletons. Source: tumor tissue, taken at baseline. The receptors come from a person aged 25 to 80 with non-small cell lung cancer. CDR3s include the opening cysteine and the closing phenylalanine or tryptophan. The order of the fields is CDR3 DNA, CDR3 protein, V gene, J gene, D gene, clone size. The D gene is left open where the match is weak. Rows give clone size only sometimes, using once, few, many, or a class for an expanded clone.

DNA: TGTGCCAGCAGCCCCCCCGGTGGGCCAGATACGCAGTATTTT; CDR3: CASSPPGGPDTQYF; V: TRBV13; J: TRBJ2-3; D: NA; size: NA
DNA: TGTGCCATCAGTGAGTCGTGGGACAGGGGGAGAGAGACCCAGTACTTC; CDR3: CAISESWDRGRETQYF; V: TRBV10-3; J: TRBJ2-5; D: TRBD1; size: NA
DNA: TGTGCCAGCAGCTTAACACAGGGTACCTACGAGCAGTACTTC; CDR3: CASSLTQGTYEQYF; V: TRBV11-3; J: TRBJ2-7; D: NA; size: NA
DNA: TGCAGCGAGCGACTAGCGGGGGGATCCTACAATGAGCAGTTCTTC; CDR3: CSERLAGGSYNEQFF; V: TRBV29-1; J: TRBJ2-1; D: TRBD2; size: NA
DNA: TGTGCCAGCAGTGAAGCGCTTCGGGGTTTTGGAAATCAGCCCCAGCATTTT; CDR3: CASSEALRGFGNQPQHF; V: TRBV6-1; J: TRBJ1-5; D: NA; size: NA
DNA: TGTGCCAGTCGAGGGCAGGGGGCGGCCCCTAACTATGGCTACACCTTC; CDR3: CASRGQGAAPNYGYTF; V: TRBV27; J: TRBJ1-2; D: TRBD1; size: NA
DNA: TGTGCCAGCAGCCCCGGGAGAACTAACACTGAAGCTTTCTTT; CDR3: CASSPGRTNTEAFF; V: TRBV21-1; J: TRBJ1-1; D: NA; size: NA
DNA: TGCGCCAGCAGCCAAGAAGGTCTGGGGGGCGGGACGGATACGCAGTATTTT; CDR3: CASSQEGLGGGTDTQYF; V: TRBV4-3; J: TRBJ2-3; D: NA; size: NA
DNA: TGTGCCAGCAGTGATCGGGGGGTAGGGGACCGTGGCTACGAGCAGTACTTC; CDR3: CASSDRGVGDRGYEQYF; V: TRBV2; J: TRBJ2-7; D: TRBD2; size: few
DNA: TGTGCCAGCAGCTCGTACCTGGTAGAGACCCAGTACTTC; CDR3: CASSSYLVETQYF; V: TRBV7-6; J: TRBJ2-5; D: NA; size: few
DNA: TGTGCCAGCAGTTACTCGGGGGACATTAACTATGGCTACACCTTC; CDR3: CASSYSGDINYGYTF; V: TRBV6-6; J: TRBJ1-2; D: NA; size: NA
DNA: TGTGCCAGCAGTTCGACAGTGGGGAACACTGAAGCTTTCTTT; CDR3: CASSSTVGNTEAFF; V: TRBV6-5; J: TRBJ1-1; D: NA; size: NA
DNA: TGTGCCTGGAGTGTACAGGACAGAGTGCAGTACTTC; CDR3: CAWSVQDRVQYF; V: TRBV30; J: TRBJ2-7; D: NA; size: NA
DNA: TGTGCCAGCAGCTTAAAAGGAAACACCATATATTTT; CDR3: CASSLKGNTIYF; V: TRBV7-9; J: TRBJ1-3; D: NA; size: NA
DNA: TGTGCCAGCAGCCAAGATTTGTTAGGGGGACAGCCCCAGCATTTT; CDR3: CASSQDLLGGQPQHF; V: TRBV4-2; J: TRBJ1-5; D: NA; size: few
DNA: TGTGCCAGCACCCGGACTAGCGGATATAGCACAGATACGCAGTATTTT; CDR3: CASTRTSGYSTDTQYF; V: TRBV9; J: TRBJ2-3; D: TRBD2; size: NA
DNA: TGTGCCAGCAGCTCAGGGGCTAGCGGGCAAGATACGCAGTATTTT; CDR3: CASSSGASGQDTQYF; V: TRBV5-4; J: TRBJ2-3; D: TRBD2; size: NA
DNA: TGTGCCAGCAGCTCCTACGGGGGGACCGGGGAGCTGTTTTTT; CDR3: CASSSYGGTGELFF; V: TRBV9; J: TRBJ2-2; D: TRBD2; size: NA
DNA: TGTGCCAGCAGCCAACCCGGACTAGCGGGTACGCAGTATTTT; CDR3: CASSQPGLAGTQYF; V: TRBV4-2; J: TRBJ2-3; D: TRBD2; size: NA
DNA: TGTGCCTCCACGATCCGGGACAGGGGGGGAAAGGGCTATGGCTACACCTTC; CDR3: CASTIRDRGGKGYGYTF; V: TRBV30; J: TRBJ1-2; D: TRBD1; size: once
DNA: TGTGCCAGCAGCCTCTCTAGCGGGGGGGCGGGGGAGACCCAGTACTTC; CDR3: CASSLSSGGAGETQYF; V: TRBV7-2; J: TRBJ2-5; D: TRBD2; size: NA
DNA: TGTGCCAGTACTAACACCGGGACAGGGGGAAACACCATATATTTT; CDR3: CASTNTGTGGNTIYF; V: TRBV19; J: TRBJ1-3; D: TRBD1; size: NA
DNA: TGTGCCAGCAGTTACTCGAGTGGGGGGGCTAAAGATACGCAGTATTTT; CDR3: CASSYSSGGAKDTQYF; V: TRBV6-5; J: TRBJ2-3; D: NA; size: NA
DNA: TGCGCCAGCAGCCCGGGTGGCAGGACTGGGTGGGAGACCCAGTACTTC; CDR3: CASSPGGRTGWETQYF; V: TRBV5-1; J: TRBJ2-5; D: NA; size: NA
DNA: TGTGCCAGCAGCTTGGGGAGGACGGTAAGCTCCTACGAGCAGTACTTC; CDR3: CASSLGRTVSSYEQYF; V: TRBV7-6; J: TRBJ2-7; D: NA; size: NA
DNA: TGCGCCAGCAGCTTCGGGACAGAGACCTACGAGCAGTACTTC; CDR3: CASSFGTETYEQYF; V: TRBV5-1; J: TRBJ2-7; D: TRBD1; size: NA
DNA: TGTGCCAGCAGCCCAGGGGAGGGGACTAACACTGAAGCTTTCTTT; CDR3: CASSPGEGTNTEAFF; V: TRBV7-2; J: TRBJ1-1; D: NA; size: few
DNA: TGTGCCAGCAGCTTTCGACTATCGAACACCGGGGAGCTGTTTTTT; CDR3: CASSFRLSNTGELFF; V: TRBV7-2; J: TRBJ2-2; D: NA; size: few
DNA: TGTGCCATCAGTGATTGGGCGGTCTCGGAGGAGACCCAGTACTTC; CDR3: CAISDWAVSEETQYF; V: TRBV10-3; J: TRBJ2-5; D: NA; size: NA
DNA: TGTGCCAGCAGCTTCGAGTATAATTCACCCCTCCACTTT; CDR3: CASSFEYNSPLHF; V: TRBV5-4; J: TRBJ1-6; D: NA; size: NA